The present TCR beta chain was sequenced within a study of technical replicates of blood from several donors. Germline assignment: CDR1 MDHEN and CDR2 SYDVKM. With 7 bases removed from V and 4 bases from J, the gap between germline ends came to 8 bases. The CDR3 has 12 residues. This table comes from immunoSEQ multiplex PCR, and its TCRdb copy is limited to in-frame clones, with some not included. There are more than 65,000 clones in the sample; approximately 96% occur only once, and approximately 0.4% lies in the top ten. Input material: T cells isolated from PBMCs. The J gene is TRBJ2-1, the V gene TRBV28; D is perhaps TRBD2 (5 bases). The receptor was derived from a human donor in good health. This chain's CDR3 is CASMDFYNEQFF. CDR3 sequence (DNA): TGTGCCAGCATGGACTTTTACAATGAGCAGTTCTTC.